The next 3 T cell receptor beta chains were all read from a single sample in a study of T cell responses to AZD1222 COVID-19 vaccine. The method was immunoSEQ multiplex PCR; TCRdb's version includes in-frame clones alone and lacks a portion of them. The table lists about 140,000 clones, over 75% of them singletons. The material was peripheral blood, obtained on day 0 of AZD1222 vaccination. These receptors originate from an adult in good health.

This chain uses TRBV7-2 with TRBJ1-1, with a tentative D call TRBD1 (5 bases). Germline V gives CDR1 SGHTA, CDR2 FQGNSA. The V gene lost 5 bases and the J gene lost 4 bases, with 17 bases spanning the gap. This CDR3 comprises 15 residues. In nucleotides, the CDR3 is TGTGCCAGCAGCCTCGGGGTGGGGGTAGCCACTGAAGCTTTCTTT. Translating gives CASSLGVGVATEAFF.

CDR3 DNA: TGTGCCAGCAGTTCCCGGGACAGTCCTACGAGTCAGTACTTC. It codes for CASSSRDSPTSQYF. J is TRBJ2-7 and V is TRBV27, with 7 positions matching TRBD1. Germline V gives CDR1 MNHEY, CDR2 SMNVEV (reference sequence). The CDR3 has 14 residues. Losses at the gene ends were 4 bases for V and 10 bases for J; bases not matched to a gene: 13.

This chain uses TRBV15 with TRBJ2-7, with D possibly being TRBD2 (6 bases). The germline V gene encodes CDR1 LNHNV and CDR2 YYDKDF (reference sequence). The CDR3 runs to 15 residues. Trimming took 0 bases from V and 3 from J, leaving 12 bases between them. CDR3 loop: CATSRDLASDYEQYF. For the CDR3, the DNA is TGTGCCACCAGCAGAGATTTGGCTAGCGACTACGAGCAGTACTTC.